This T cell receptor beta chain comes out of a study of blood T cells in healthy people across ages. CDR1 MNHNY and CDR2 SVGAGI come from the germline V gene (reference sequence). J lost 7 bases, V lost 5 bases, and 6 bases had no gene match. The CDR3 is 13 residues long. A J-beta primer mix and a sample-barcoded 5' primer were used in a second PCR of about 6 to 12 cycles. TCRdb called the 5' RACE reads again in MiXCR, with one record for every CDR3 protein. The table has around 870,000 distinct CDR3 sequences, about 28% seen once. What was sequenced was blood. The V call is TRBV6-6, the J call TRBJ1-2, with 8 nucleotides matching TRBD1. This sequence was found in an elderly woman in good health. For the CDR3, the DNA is TGTGCCAGCAGTGACAGGGGACAGTTTGGCTACACCTTC. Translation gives CASSDRGQFGYTF.